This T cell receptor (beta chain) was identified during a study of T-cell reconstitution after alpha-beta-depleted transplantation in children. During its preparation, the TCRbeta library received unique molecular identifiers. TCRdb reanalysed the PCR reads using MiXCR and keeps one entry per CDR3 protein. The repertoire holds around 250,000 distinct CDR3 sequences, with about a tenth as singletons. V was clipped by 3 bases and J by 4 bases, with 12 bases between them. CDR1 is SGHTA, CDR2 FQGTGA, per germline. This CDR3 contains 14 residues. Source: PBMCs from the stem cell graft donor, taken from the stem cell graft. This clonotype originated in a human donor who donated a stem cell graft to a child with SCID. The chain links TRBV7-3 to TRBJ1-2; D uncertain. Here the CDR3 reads CASSFFGEGYGYTF. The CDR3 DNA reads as TGTGCCAGCAGCTTCTTCGGGGAGGGCTATGGCTACACCTTC. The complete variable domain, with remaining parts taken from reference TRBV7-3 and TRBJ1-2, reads GAGVSQTPSNKVTEKGKYVELRCDPISGHTALYWYRQSLGQGPEFLIYFQGTGAADDSGLPNDRFFAVRPEGSVSTLKIQRTERGDSAVYLCASSFFGEGYGYTFGSGTRLTVV.